This entry lists 30 T cell receptor beta chains sequenced from one sample in a study of T cell responses to AZD1222 COVID-19 vaccine. TCRdb's copy holds only in-frame clones and misses some; the assay was immunoSEQ multiplex PCR. In the table there are around 130,000 clones, 91% of which are singletons. The source was peripheral blood, collected 28 days after the second AZD1222 dose. The receptors shown here come from an adult who received the AZD1222 COVID-19 vaccine.

This sequence joins TRBV3-1 (or the pseudogene TRBV3-2) and TRBJ2-3, with unresolved D. The better agreement between TRBJ1-3 and the DNA end casts doubt on the J call. Germline values: CDR1 LGHDT, CDR2 YNNKEL (reference sequence). The CDR3 has 14 residues. DNA of the CDR3: TGTGCCAGCAGCCAACTTGGGCTAGCGGGAGTCATATATTTT. Its protein is CASSQLGLAGVIYF.

The chain recombines TRBV11-3 with TRBJ2-6; 7 bases match TRBD1. Per the germline V gene, CDR1 is SGHNT and CDR2 is YENEEA. The CDR3 consists of 16 residues. Germline trimming cut 5 bases from V and 0 bases from J; bases unmatched to any gene: 4. The CDR3 region is CASSPGTDSGANVLTF. The CDR3 bases are TGTGCCAGCAGCCCAGGGACAGACTCTGGGGCCAACGTCCTGACTTTC.

The CDR3 coding sequence is TGTGCCAGCAGCTTAGCACAGAGAAACACTGAAGCTTTCTTT. Its translation: CASSLAQRNTEAFF. The J gene is TRBJ1-1, the V gene TRBV7-8; D is unresolved. The V end lost 0 bases, the J end lost 2 bases, and 7 bases lay between the germline ends. Germline CDR1 and CDR2: SGHVS and FQNEAQ. The CDR3 spans 14 residues.

This clone was detected a few times. The V gene is TRBV11-3, the J gene TRBJ2-3; 8 positions match TRBD2. From germline, CDR1 is SGHNT and CDR2 YENEEA. The CDR3 runs 20 residues. The V segment lost 5 bases and the J segment 0 bases; nucleotides outside the gene matches: 19. This CDR3 is CASSLDSLSISGTSTDTQYF. The CDR3 DNA is TGTGCCAGCAGCCTCGACAGTCTGAGTATTAGCGGGACTAGCACAGATACGCAGTATTTT. The full variable domain, completed using reference TRBV11-3 and TRBJ2-3, is EAGVVQSPRYKIIEKKQPVAFWCNPISGHNTLYWYLQNLGQGPELLIRYENEEAVDDSQLPKDRFSAERLKGVDSTLKIQPAELGDSAVYLCASSLDSLSISGTSTDTQYFGPGTRLTVL.

V and J are TRBV27 and TRBJ1-2, with D possibly matching TRBD1 (5 bases). The CDR3 consists of 14 residues. Germline V gives CDR1 MNHEY, CDR2 SMNVEV (reference sequence). V lost 1 base and J 7 bases, leaving 13 bases between the germline ends. CDR3 sequence reads: CASSLFDGTTGYTF. CDR3 DNA sequence: TGTGCCAGCAGTTTATTCGACGGGACTACTGGCTACACCTTC.

The rearrangement joins TRBV5-4 to TRBJ2-1; tentative D call: TRBD1 (6 bases). Trimming cost V 4 bases and J 7 bases, with 12 bases left between them. Germline V gene sequence: CDR1 SGHNT, CDR2 YYREEE (reference sequence). This CDR3 spans 13 amino acids. CDR3 amino acids: CASSGFRGNEQFF. As DNA, the CDR3 is TGTGCCAGCAGCGGGTTCAGGGGTAATGAGCAGTTCTTC.

The chain couples TRBV6-5 to TRBJ1-3, with D maybe TRBD1 (6 bases). This CDR3 contains 14 residues. Germline-derived CDR1 and CDR2 are MNHEY and SVGAGI. V was cut by 5 bases and J by 2 bases, with 10 bases left in between. The CDR3 coding sequence is TGTGCCAGCAGTCCAGGGACAACTGGAAACACCATATATTTT. Translated: CASSPGTTGNTIYF.

The chain carries TRBV19 and TRBJ1-1; D is ambiguous. Germline-derived CDR1 and CDR2 are LNHDA and SQIVND (reference sequence). The CDR3 totals 17 residues. V was pared by 1 base and J by 2 bases, with 17 bases between. For the CDR3, the DNA is TGTGCCAGTAGTATAGGCAGGCTCCAAAGGCATAACACTGAAGCTTTCTTT. Protein sequence: CASSIGRLQRHNTEAFF.

The chain is built from TRBV11-2 and TRBJ1-4; D not certain. Deletions cut 5 bases from V and 8 bases from J, with 12 bases between. Germline-derived CDR1 and CDR2 are SGHAT and FQNNGV. This CDR3 has 13 residues. The CDR3 is CASSPPTREKLFF. DNA of the CDR3: TGTGCCAGCAGCCCCCCGACGAGGGAAAAACTGTTTTTT.

The CDR3 sequence is CASSAGQGSTEAFF. For the CDR3, the DNA is TGTGCCAGCAGCGCCGGACAGGGGTCTACTGAAGCTTTCTTT. V gene TRBV9 combines with J gene TRBJ1-1; TRBD1 agrees at 9 bases. Looked up from germline, CDR1 is SGDLS and CDR2 is YYNGEE. Trimming took 3 bases from V and 5 from J; bases not matched to a gene: 5. The CDR3 runs to 14 residues.

The genes are TRBV5-5 and TRBJ2-1; 13 bases map to TRBD2. This CDR3 has 16 residues. The V gene end was trimmed by 0 bases and the J gene end by 12 bases; junction bases not matched to a gene: 9. Germline V gene data show CDR1 as SGHKS and CDR2 as YYEKEE (reference sequence). CDR3 sequence reads: CASSLEDGLAGEGQFF. For the CDR3, the DNA is TGTGCCAGCAGCTTGGAGGACGGACTAGCGGGAGAAGGGCAGTTCTTC.

The chain combines TRBV6-5 with TRBJ2-2, with 7 nucleotides matching TRBD2. The CDR3 is 14 amino acids. Germline-derived CDR1 and CDR2 are MNHEY and SVGAGI. The V gene end was trimmed by 10 bases and the J gene end by 2 bases; junction bases not matched to a gene: 7. CDR3 DNA: TGTGCCATCATAACTAGCGTAAACACCGGGGAGCTGTTTTTT. Translated, it gives CAIITSVNTGELFF.

The gene calls are TRBV18 and TRBJ2-1; TRBD2 matches at 13 bases. The CDR3 sequence is 17 residues long. CDR1 and CDR2 from the germline V gene are KGHSH and LQKENI. Germline trimming cut 0 bases from V and 2 bases from J; bases unmatched to any gene: 1. The CDR3 here is CASSPPGLAGPYNEQFF. DNA of the CDR3: TGTGCCAGCTCACCACCGGGACTAGCGGGACCCTACAATGAGCAGTTCTTC.

This clone was picked up one time. The chain uses TRBV10-3 and TRBJ1-1; D might be TRBD1 (6 bases). This CDR3 region has 13 residues. Trimming took 9 bases from V and 0 from J, leaving 11 bases between them. The germline CDR1 and CDR2 sequences are ENHRY and SYGVKD. CDR3 sequence reads: CAMSRTVNTEAFF. CDR3 nucleotide sequence: TGTGCCATGTCCCGGACAGTGAACACTGAAGCTTTCTTT.

V usage is TRBV6-5 and J usage is TRBJ2-1; D perhaps matches TRBD2 (6 bases). Per the germline V gene, CDR1 is MNHEY and CDR2 is SVGAGI. The CDR3 has 15 residues. V was cut by 0 bases and J by 3 bases, with 9 bases left in between. The CDR3 DNA sequence: TGTGCCAGCAGTTACTCGAGGGGAGGCTACAATGAGCAGTTCTTC. This gives the protein CASSYSRGGYNEQFF.

J is TRBJ2-2 and V is TRBV5-1; a weak D match, TRBD2 (5 bases). The CDR3 is 16 amino acids. Germline CDR1 and CDR2: SGHRS and YFSETQ. The V gene lost 0 bases and the J gene lost 4 bases, with 13 bases spanning the gap. Here the CDR3 DNA reads TGCGCCAGCAGCTTGGATCGAGCGGTGGGCACCGGGGAGCTGTTTTTT. Protein sequence: CASSLDRAVGTGELFF.

The chain carries TRBV11-3 and TRBJ2-5, with D possibly being TRBD1 (7 bases). The germline V and J ends were trimmed by 1 base and 7 bases, with 16 bases remaining between them. Germline CDR1 SGHNT, CDR2 YENEEA. This CDR3 spans 15 amino acids. CDR3 loop: CASSLVGPQGGTQYF. In DNA form, the CDR3 reads TGTGCCAGCAGCTTAGTGGGGCCCCAGGGGGGGACCCAGTACTTC.

V usage is TRBV10-3 and J usage is TRBJ2-7; D uncertain. CDR3 length equals 15 residues. V lost 0 bases and J lost 1, with 10 bases in between. CDR1 is ENHRY and CDR2 is SYGVKD in the germline V gene. The CDR3 protein is CAISESKRVSYEQYF. CDR3 DNA sequence: TGTGCCATCAGTGAGTCGAAAAGGGTTTCCTACGAGCAGTACTTC.

This clone was picked up a small number of times. The chain's CDR3 is CASSQAPGQEDTEAFF. The CDR3 DNA reads TGTGCCAGCAGCCAAGCCCCCGGACAGGAAGACACTGAAGCTTTCTTT. The chain carries TRBV3-1 (or the pseudogene TRBV3-2) and TRBJ1-1, with 7 bases matching TRBD1. V shed 1 base, J shed 3 bases, and the junction held 8 bases outside the gene matches. The CDR3 has 16 amino acids. CDR1 is LGHDT and CDR2 is YNNKEL in the germline V gene (reference sequence).

The chain combines TRBV6-6 with TRBJ2-1; possible D gene TRBD2, 5 bases. CDR1 and CDR2 from the germline V gene are MNHNY and SVGAGI (reference sequence). The germline V and J ends were trimmed by 6 bases and 7 bases, with 10 bases remaining between them. CDR3 length: 12 residues. DNA of the CDR3: TGTGCCAGCAGCCCCGGCGGGAATGAGCAGTTCTTC. Protein product: CASSPGGNEQFF.

The rearrangement joins TRBV10-2 to TRBJ1-1; 7 nucleotides align to TRBD1. Germline V gene sequence: CDR1 WSHSY, CDR2 SAAADI. The CDR3 has 14 amino acids. The V gene end was trimmed by 3 bases and the J gene end by 4 bases; junction bases not matched to a gene: 5. Here the CDR3 reads CASSDSQGSTEAFF. The CDR3 bases are TGCGCCAGCAGTGACTCACAGGGGAGCACTGAAGCTTTCTTT.

The V call is TRBV7-2, the J call TRBJ1-2, with D possibly being TRBD1 (5 bases). The V end lost 8 bases, the J end lost 5 bases, and 12 bases lay between the germline ends. Germline V lookup: CDR1 SGHTA, CDR2 FQGNSA. The CDR3 length is 12 residues. CDR3 DNA: TGTGCCAGCGCCTGGACACTGTATGGCTACACCTTC. This gives the protein CASAWTLYGYTF.

The chain links TRBV7-9 to TRBJ1-6; tentatively, D is TRBD1 (5 bases). CDR3 size: 14 residues. Trimming removed 5 bases at V and 7 bases at J, with 12 bases between. The germline V gene encodes CDR1 SEHNR and CDR2 FQNEAQ (reference sequence). CDR3 sequence (DNA): TGTGCCAGCAGCCTCGGGACGGGGAATTCACCCCTCCACTTT. As protein: CASSLGTGNSPLHF. The complete variable domain, with remaining parts taken from reference TRBV7-9 and TRBJ1-6, reads DTGVSQNPRHKITKRGQNVTFRCDPISEHNRLYWYRQTLGQGPEFLTYFQNEAQLEKSRLLSDRFSAERPKGSFSTLEIQRTEQGDSAMYLCASSLGTGNSPLHFGNGTRLTVT.

The chain employs TRBV5-1 and TRBJ2-6; 8 nucleotides match TRBD2. The ends lost 3 bases at V and 0 bases at J; junction bases unmatched: 11. CDR3 size: 19 residues. Germline CDR1 and CDR2: SGHRS and YFSETQ. The CDR3 DNA sequence: TGCGCCAGCAGCTCAAGACGGGTGACTAGCGTCTCTGGGGCCAACGTCCTGACTTTC. This encodes CASSSRRVTSVSGANVLTF.

The V gene is TRBV7-2, the J gene TRBJ1-2, with 7 bases that match TRBD1. With 5 bases clipped from V and 4 bases from J, the junction kept 7 bases outside the gene matches. The CDR3 sequence is 14 residues long. CDR1 SGHTA and CDR2 FQGNSA come from the germline V gene. The CDR3 nucleotides read TGTGCCAGCAGCCCGGGGACAGCTATCTATGGCTACACCTTC. Protein product: CASSPGTAIYGYTF. Combining the CDR3 with reference TRBV7-2 and TRBJ1-2 gives the whole variable domain GAGVSQSPSNKVTEKGKDVELRCDPISGHTALYWYRQSLGQGLEFLIYFQGNSAPDKSGLPSDRFSAERTGGSVSTLTIQRTQQEDSAVYLCASSPGTAIYGYTFGSGTRLTVV.

The V gene is TRBV7-9, the J gene TRBJ1-1; no firm D call. Germline CDR1 reads SEHNR; CDR2 reads FQNEAQ (reference sequence). The CDR3 is 12 residues long. Trimming shortened V by 0 bases and J by 7 bases, and 6 bases separated the two germline ends. This CDR3 is CASSLALDEAFF. CDR3 DNA sequence: TGTGCCAGCAGCTTAGCGCTAGATGAAGCTTTCTTT.

V usage is TRBV2 and J usage is TRBJ1-5; D is uncertain. V lost 6 bases and J 6 bases, leaving 12 bases between the germline ends. Germline CDR1 reads SNHLY; CDR2 reads FYNNEI. This CDR3 contains 13 residues. The CDR3 protein is CASRSRSGQPQHF. The CDR3 region has the DNA TGTGCCAGCAGAAGTAGGTCAGGTCAGCCCCAGCATTTT. Full variable domain (outside the CDR3, taken from reference TRBV2 and TRBJ1-5): EPEVTQTPSHQVTQMGQEVILRCVPISNHLYFYWYRQILGQKVEFLVSFYNNEISEKSEIFDDQFSVERPDGSNFTLKIRSTKLEDSAMYFCASRSRSGQPQHFGDGTRLSIL.

This clone was recorded once. This chain uses TRBV19 with TRBJ2-7; 8 nucleotides line up with TRBD1. The CDR3 extends over 14 amino acids. V was pared by 4 bases and J by 5 bases, with 7 bases of the junction left unmatched. In germline, CDR1 is LNHDA, CDR2 SQIVND (reference sequence). The CDR3: CASSRGQGYHEQYF. CDR3 DNA sequence: TGTGCCAGTAGTAGAGGACAGGGATACCACGAGCAGTACTTC.

The table lists this clone with a few counts. The V and J genes are TRBV10-3 and TRBJ1-3; 9 bases are shared with TRBD1. The CDR3 has 14 amino acids. The V and J ends lost 10 bases and 0 bases, in that order; junction bases with no gene match: 4. Per the germline V gene, CDR1 is ENHRY and CDR2 is SYGVKD. The DNA of the CDR3 is TGTGCCAGCTACAGGGGGCACTCTGGAAACACCATATATTTT. Translated: CASYRGHSGNTIYF.

The V call is TRBV7-9, the J call TRBJ1-2; no firm D call. This CDR3 has 10 amino acids. CDR1 is SEHNR, CDR2 FQNEAQ, per germline (reference sequence). V lost 7 bases, J lost 8 bases, and 8 bases lay in between. DNA for the CDR3: TGTGCCAGCAACCCTTGGGGCTACACCTTC. Its translation: CASNPWGYTF.